Included here is one T cell receptor (beta chain) sequence, with context. CDR1 is MDHEN, CDR2 SYDVKM, per germline. J lost 7 bases, V lost 3 bases, and 8 bases had no gene match. This CDR3 has 16 residues. This specimen belongs to a study of blood T cell repertoires in COVID-19. Generated by immunoSEQ multiplex PCR, the TCRdb table keeps only in-frame clones and is missing some. The sample consists of about 73,000 clones, about 79% of them appearing once. Material for sequencing was peripheral blood. The genes are TRBV28 and TRBJ2-1, with 11 bases matching TRBD2. The sequence came from an older woman with acute or convalescent COVID-19. As DNA, the CDR3 is TGTGCCAGCAGTTTTATTAGGGCTAGCGGGGGGAATGAGCAGTTCTTC. Translating it yields CASSFIRASGGNEQFF.